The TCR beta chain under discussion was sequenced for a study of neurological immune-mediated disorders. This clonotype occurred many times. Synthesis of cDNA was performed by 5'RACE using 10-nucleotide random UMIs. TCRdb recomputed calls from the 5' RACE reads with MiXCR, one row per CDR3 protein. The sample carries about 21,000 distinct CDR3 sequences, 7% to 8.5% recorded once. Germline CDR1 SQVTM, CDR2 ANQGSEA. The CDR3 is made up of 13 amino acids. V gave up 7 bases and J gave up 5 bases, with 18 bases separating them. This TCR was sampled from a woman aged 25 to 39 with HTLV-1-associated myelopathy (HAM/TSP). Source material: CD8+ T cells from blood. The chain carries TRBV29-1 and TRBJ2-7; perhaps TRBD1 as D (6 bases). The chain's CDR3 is CSASIPGVHEQYF. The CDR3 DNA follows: TGCAGCGCCTCAATACCAGGGGTCCACGAGCAGTACTTC.